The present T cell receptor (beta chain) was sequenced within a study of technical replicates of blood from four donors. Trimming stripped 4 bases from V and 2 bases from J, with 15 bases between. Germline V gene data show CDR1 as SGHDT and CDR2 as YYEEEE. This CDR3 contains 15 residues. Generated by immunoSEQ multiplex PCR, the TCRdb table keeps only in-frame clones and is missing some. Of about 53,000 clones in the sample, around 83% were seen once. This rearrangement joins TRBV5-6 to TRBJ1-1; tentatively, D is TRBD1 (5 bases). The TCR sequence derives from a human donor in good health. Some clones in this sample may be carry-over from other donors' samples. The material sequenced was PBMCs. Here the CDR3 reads CASSQSGGVNTEAFF. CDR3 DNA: TGTGCCAGCAGCCAGTCGGGGGGGGTCAACACTGAAGCTTTCTTT. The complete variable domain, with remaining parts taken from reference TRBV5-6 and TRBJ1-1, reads DAGVTQSPTHLIKTRGQQVTLRCSPKSGHDTVSWYQQALGQGPQFIFQYYEEEERQRGNFPDRFSGHQFPNYSSELNVNALLLGDSALYLCASSQSGGVNTEAFFGQGTRLTVV.